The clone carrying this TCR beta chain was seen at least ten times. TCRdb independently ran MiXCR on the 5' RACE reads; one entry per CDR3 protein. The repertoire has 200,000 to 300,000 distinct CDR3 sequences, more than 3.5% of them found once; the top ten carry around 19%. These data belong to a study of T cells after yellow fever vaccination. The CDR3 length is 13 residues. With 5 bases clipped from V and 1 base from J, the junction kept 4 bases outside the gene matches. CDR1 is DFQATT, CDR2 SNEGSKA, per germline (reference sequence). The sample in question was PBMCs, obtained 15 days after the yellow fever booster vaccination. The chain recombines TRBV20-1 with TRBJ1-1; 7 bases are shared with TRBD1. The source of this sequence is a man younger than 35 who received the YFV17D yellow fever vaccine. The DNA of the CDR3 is TGCAGTGCTTTGGGACAGACGAACACTGAAGCTTTCTTT. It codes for CSALGQTNTEAFF.